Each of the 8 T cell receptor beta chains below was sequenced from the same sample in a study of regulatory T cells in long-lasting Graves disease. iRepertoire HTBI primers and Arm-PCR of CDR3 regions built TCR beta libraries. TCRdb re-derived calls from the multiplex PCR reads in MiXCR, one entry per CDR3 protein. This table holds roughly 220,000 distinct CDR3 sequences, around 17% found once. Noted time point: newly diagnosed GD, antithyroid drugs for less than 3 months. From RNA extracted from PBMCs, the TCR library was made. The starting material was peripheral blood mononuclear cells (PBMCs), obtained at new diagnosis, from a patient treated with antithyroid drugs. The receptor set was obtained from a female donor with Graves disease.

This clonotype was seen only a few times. The CDR3 DNA is TGTGCCAGCAGCCGCGGGGGAGACACAGATACGCAGTATTTT. Its protein product is CASSRGGDTDTQYF. The chain combines TRBV5-4 with TRBJ2-3, with TRBD2 matching 7 bases. CDR1 is SGHNT, CDR2 YYREEE, per germline (reference sequence). The CDR3 covers 14 residues. V lost 4 bases and J lost 2; bases outside the gene matches: 4.

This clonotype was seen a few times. CDR3 residues: CSAHGPQGAGSPLHF. The CDR3 DNA sequence: TGCAGTGCCCACGGCCCGCAGGGGGCAGGTTCACCCCTCCACTTT. The gene calls are TRBV20-1 and TRBJ1-6; 8 bases fit TRBD1. V gave up 6 bases and J gave up 9 bases; unmatched junction bases: 13. The germline V gene encodes CDR1 DFQATT and CDR2 SNEGSKA (reference sequence). The CDR3 sequence is 15 residues long.

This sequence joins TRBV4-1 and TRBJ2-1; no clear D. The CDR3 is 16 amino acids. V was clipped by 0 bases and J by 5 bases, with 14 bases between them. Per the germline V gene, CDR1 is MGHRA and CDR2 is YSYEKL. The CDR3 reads CASSQDQADLDNEQFF. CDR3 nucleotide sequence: TGCGCCAGCAGCCAAGACCAGGCAGACCTTGACAATGAGCAGTTCTTC.

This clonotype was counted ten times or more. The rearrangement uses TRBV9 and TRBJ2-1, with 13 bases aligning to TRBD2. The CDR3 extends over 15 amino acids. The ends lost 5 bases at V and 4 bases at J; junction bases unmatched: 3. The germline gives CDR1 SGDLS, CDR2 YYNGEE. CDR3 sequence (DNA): TGTGCCAGCAGTGGACTAGCGGGAGCGTACAATGAGCAGTTCTTC. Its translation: CASSGLAGAYNEQFF.

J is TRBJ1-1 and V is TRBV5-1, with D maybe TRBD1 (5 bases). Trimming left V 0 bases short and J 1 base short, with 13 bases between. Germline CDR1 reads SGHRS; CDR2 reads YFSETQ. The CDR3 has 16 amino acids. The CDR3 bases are TGCGCCAGCAGCTTGGAGGGAGGGGTGACGAACACTGAAGCTTTCTTT. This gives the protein CASSLEGGVTNTEAFF. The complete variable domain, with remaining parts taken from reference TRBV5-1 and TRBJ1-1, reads KAGVTQTPRYLIKTRGQQVTLSCSPISGHRSVSWYQQTPGQGLQFLFEYFSETQRNKGNFPGRFSGRQFSNSRSEMNVSTLELGDSALYLCASSLEGGVTNTEAFFGQGTRLTVV.

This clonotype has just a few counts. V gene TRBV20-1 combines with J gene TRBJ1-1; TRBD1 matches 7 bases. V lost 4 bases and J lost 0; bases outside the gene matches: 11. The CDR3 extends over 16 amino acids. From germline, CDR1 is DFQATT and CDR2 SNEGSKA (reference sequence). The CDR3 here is CSANSGGHRMNTEAFF. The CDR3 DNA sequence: TGCAGTGCTAATTCAGGGGGGCACAGGATGAACACTGAAGCTTTCTTT.

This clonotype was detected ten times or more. In nucleotides, the CDR3 is TGTGCCTGGAGTCCGCCCAGTGAAAAACTGTTTTTT. Translating gives CAWSPPSEKLFF. The genes are TRBV30 and TRBJ1-4; the D is unclear. Trimming removed 2 bases from V and 7 bases from J, with 8 bases in between. Germline values: CDR1 GTSNPN, CDR2 SVGIG (reference sequence). The CDR3 has 12 amino acids.

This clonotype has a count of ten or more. CDR3 in amino acids: CASSLYQAGGIETQYF. The CDR3 DNA reads as TGTGCCAGCAGTTTATATCAAGCGGGAGGGATCGAGACCCAGTACTTC. The chain is built from TRBV27 and TRBJ2-5; 10 positions agree with TRBD2. The junction had 7 bases not matched to a gene; V was cut back by 1 base and J by 5 bases. In germline, CDR1 is MNHEY, CDR2 SMNVEV (reference sequence). The CDR3 loop spans 16 amino acids.